This entry lists 7 T cell receptor beta chains sequenced from one sample in a study of blood T cell repertoires in COVID-19. Sequenced by immunoSEQ multiplex PCR; TCRdb stores in-frame clones only, minus some. This sample has some 150,000 clones, with around 81% found just once. Sequencing input: peripheral blood. These receptors all come from a woman aged 55 to 70 with active or convalescent COVID-19.

V usage is TRBV18 and J usage is TRBJ1-1; D not certain. Germline CDR1 is KGHSH and CDR2 is LQKENI. The ends were cut back, 5 bases at V and 3 bases at J, with 10 bases in the middle. This CDR3 has 13 amino acids. The CDR3 DNA sequence: TGTGCCAGCTCAGAATTATCGGACACTGAAGCTTTCTTT. It translates to CASSELSDTEAFF. The full variable domain, completed using reference TRBV18 and TRBJ1-1, is NAGVMQNPRHLVRRRGQEARLRCSPMKGHSHVYWYRQLPEEGLKFMVYLQKENIIDESGMPKERFSAEFPKEGPSILRIQQVVRGDSAAYFCASSELSDTEAFFGQGTRLTVV.

The count of this clone is one. The V call is TRBV5-1, the J call TRBJ2-5; 11 nucleotides agree with TRBD2. The trim removed 8 bases at V and 5 bases at J, leaving 8 bases unmatched. Germline CDR1 SGHRS, CDR2 YFSETQ. This CDR3 is built from 14 residues. In DNA, the CDR3 is TGCGCCAGTAAATTAGCGGGGGGGATGGAGACCCAGTACTTC. This translates into CASKLAGGMETQYF.

This chain connects TRBV6-1 to TRBJ1-2; possibly TRBD1 for D (6 bases). Trimming shortened V by 2 bases and J by 7 bases, and 11 bases separated the two germline ends. Germline CDR1 MNHNS, CDR2 SASEGT. The CDR3 is 13 amino acids. The CDR3 spells CASSESDSLGYTF. DNA of the CDR3: TGTGCCAGCAGTGAATCGGACAGTCTTGGCTACACCTTC.

The chain uses TRBV29-1 and TRBJ1-5; D call uncertain. From germline, CDR1 is SQVTM and CDR2 ANQGSEA. The CDR3 spans 15 residues. V was cut by 0 bases and J by 2 bases, with 11 bases left in between. DNA of the CDR3: TGCAGCGTTGAAGATTATGTGTCGGGCAATCAGCCCCAGCATTTT. This gives the protein CSVEDYVSGNQPQHF. Together with reference TRBV29-1 and TRBJ1-5, the CDR3 gives the full variable domain: SAVISQKPSRDICQRGTSLTIQCQVDSQVTMMFWYRQQPGQSLTLIATANQGSEATYESGFVIDKFPISRPNLTFSTLTVSNMSPEDSSIYLCSVEDYVSGNQPQHFGDGTRLSIL.

CDR3 loop: CASSQEVGGVSDTQYF. The CDR3 DNA reads as TGTGCCAGCAGCCAAGAGGTAGGGGGTGTTTCAGATACGCAGTATTTT. This chain joins TRBV4-2 and TRBJ2-3; weak D call: TRBD1 (6 bases). Per the germline V gene, CDR1 is LGHNA and CDR2 is YNFKEQ. With 0 bases removed from V and 4 bases from J, the gap between germline ends came to 14 bases. There are 16 residues in the CDR3.

This chain links TRBV27 with TRBJ2-7, with 10 nucleotides matching TRBD1. With 5 bases clipped from V and 4 bases from J, the junction kept 5 bases outside the gene matches. This CDR3 has 14 amino acids. Germline CDR1 reads MNHEY; CDR2 reads SMNVEV (reference sequence). CDR3 DNA sequence: TGTGCCAGCAGTCCGAGGGACAGGGGATACGAGCAGTACTTC. Its protein product is CASSPRDRGYEQYF.

The chain employs TRBV5-1 and TRBJ2-7, with a tentative D call TRBD1 (6 bases). V lost 1 base and J lost 2, with 10 bases in between. Germline V CDR1 and CDR2: SGHRS, YFSETQ. The CDR3 length is 14 residues. The CDR3 reads CASSLQGPTYEQYF. DNA of the CDR3: TGCGCCAGCAGCTTGCAGGGGCCGACCTACGAGCAGTACTTC. The full variable domain, its missing parts supplied by reference TRBV5-1 and TRBJ2-7, is KAGVTQTPRYLIKTRGQQVTLSCSPISGHRSVSWYQQTPGQGLQFLFEYFSETQRNKGNFPGRFSGRQFSNSRSEMNVSTLELGDSALYLCASSLQGPTYEQYFGPGTRLTVT.